Reported below is one T cell receptor beta chain. What it recognizes is unknown. The sample comes from a study of T cells in Graves' hyperthyroidism and ophthalmopathy. Turning to the study itself: Sampling of peripheral blood happened at initial diagnosis, prior to any treatment.

Amplification of TCR beta CDR3 regions was performed using RNA transcripts as template. The TCR CDR3 was amplified in a first-round RT-PCR using the HTBI primer set. TCRdb redid the calling of the multiplex PCR reads with MiXCR, one entry per CDR3 protein. The sample carries tens of thousands of distinct CDR3 sequences, less than 60% recorded once. Overall study findings and caveats: In blood, most of the thyroid clonotypes expanded above 0.001 were also present. From stable hyperthyroidism, ophthalmopathy was set apart by a 13 V-J model.

Ophthalmopathy patients had moderate-to-severe active disease, CAS ≥3, NOSPECS ≥4, and disease duration under 3 months. This CDR3 contains 16 residues. CDR1 is MNHNS, CDR2 SASEGT, per germline. V dropped 4 bases and J dropped 9; count of bases not matched to a gene: 14. The V call is TRBV6-1, the J call TRBJ2-1; the match to TRBD1 covers 8 bases. The sequence came from a woman aged 45-60 years with Graves' ophthalmopathy. Specimen: blood. DNA for the CDR3: TGTGCCAGCAGTGCCGCAGGGGGCAGGATGAACACTGAGCAGTTCTTC. This sequence encodes CASSAAGGRMNTEQFF.